One and the same sample provided the 30 T cell receptor beta chains below, sequenced in a study of PD-1 blockade in classical Hodgkin lymphoma. Each patient experienced a relapse that followed autologous stem cell transplantation, and brentuximab vedotin exposure varied. The data were produced by immunoSEQ multiplex PCR, yet TCRdb's version contains in-frame clones alone and is incomplete. The table has 3,500 to 4,500 clones, over 55% seen once; the top ten hold 51%. This specimen consisted of peripheral blood mononuclear cells (PBMCs), obtained at baseline. These receptors came from a human donor with classical Hodgkin lymphoma.

The V gene is TRBV4-2, the J gene TRBJ2-7; the D is unclear. This CDR3 is built from 15 residues. V was trimmed by 0 bases and J by 1 base, leaving 10 bases between them. CDR1 and CDR2 from the germline V gene are LGHNA and YNFKEQ. The CDR3 sequence is CASSQDRARSYEQYF. The CDR3 DNA reads as TGTGCCAGCAGCCAAGATCGGGCACGGTCCTACGAGCAGTACTTC.

The chain carries TRBV28 and TRBJ2-7, with TRBD1 as a possible D gene (5 bases). The CDR3 extends over 13 amino acids. Germline assignment: CDR1 MDHEN and CDR2 SYDVKM. Between the trimmed V and J ends, which lost 0 bases and 5 bases, there was a span of 8 bases. CDR3 bases: TGTGCCAGCAGTTTATGGGGGCACAACGAGCAGTACTTC. This encodes CASSLWGHNEQYF.

With respect to this clone: One end of the junction does not line up with germline, which may come from a read error. For the CDR3, the DNA is TGTGCCAGCAGCCTAACCGGGACTAGCATGGACACTGCGCAGTTCTTC. Translation gives CASSLTGTSMDTAQFF. This chain links TRBV7-3 with TRBJ2-1, with 9 bases identical to TRBD2. CDR1 SGHTA and CDR2 FQGTGA come from the germline V gene. The CDR3 is made up of 16 amino acids.

CDR3 sequence: CASSGSRNGNEQFF. The CDR3 DNA reads as TGTGCCAGCAGCGGGAGCCGGAACGGCAATGAGCAGTTCTTC. The chain joins TRBV5-4 to TRBJ2-1; D possibly corresponds to TRBD2 (5 bases). Germline assignment: CDR1 SGHNT and CDR2 YYREEE (reference sequence). V lost 4 bases to trimming and J lost 6 bases, with 14 bases between them. This CDR3 spans 14 amino acids.

The V call is TRBV27, the J call TRBJ1-1; no firm D call. V lost 2 bases to trimming and J lost 1 base, with 8 bases between them. The length of the CDR3 is 14 residues. The germline gives CDR1 MNHEY, CDR2 SMNVEV (reference sequence). CDR3 region: CASSLGRSNTEAFF. In DNA form, the CDR3 reads TGTGCCAGCAGTTTAGGACGATCGAACACTGAAGCTTTCTTT.

Only a few counts were recorded for this clone. The J gene is TRBJ2-1, the V gene TRBV9, with 9 bases identical to TRBD2. This CDR3 contains 19 residues. Germline CDR1 and CDR2: SGDLS and YYNGEE. V shed 4 bases, J shed 0 bases, and the junction held 14 bases outside the gene matches. CDR3 sequence reads: CASSCLRLAVVPSYNEQFF. The CDR3 DNA is TGTGCCAGCAGCTGCCTGCGACTAGCGGTAGTACCCTCCTACAATGAGCAGTTCTTC.

The CDR3 DNA reads as TGTGCCAGCAGCTTAGAGGTGAACACTGAAGCTTTCTTT. Translation gives CASSLEVNTEAFF. The rearrangement uses TRBV7-6 and TRBJ1-1; D is undetermined. The germline V gene has CDR1 SGHVS and CDR2 FNYEAQ. The CDR3 consists of 13 residues. V was clipped by 1 base and J by 0 bases, with 3 bases between them.

This clone was found once. The chain couples TRBV7-3 to TRBJ2-1; perhaps TRBD1 as D (7 bases). The CDR3 is made up of 13 amino acids. CDR1 and CDR2 from the germline V gene are SGHTA and FQGTGA. Deletions cut 2 bases from V and 10 bases from J, with 12 bases between. The CDR3: CASSLAGGGEQFF. DNA of the CDR3: TGTGCCAGCAGCTTAGCAGGGGGAGGCGAGCAGTTCTTC.

This rearrangement joins TRBV27 to TRBJ2-1, with D perhaps TRBD1 or TRBD2 (5 bases each). CDR3 length equals 19 residues. V shed 8 bases and J shed 0 bases, with 26 bases lying between them. From germline, CDR1 is MNHEY and CDR2 SMNVEV (reference sequence). CDR3 region: CASVFSRKGTGSSYNEQFF. The DNA of the CDR3 is TGTGCCAGCGTCTTCAGTAGGAAGGGGACGGGGAGCTCCTACAATGAGCAGTTCTTC.

This clone was counted a few times. The chain joins TRBV2 to TRBJ1-1, with D perhaps matching TRBD1 (5 bases). Trimming left V 7 bases short and J 1 base short, with 10 bases between. Looked up from germline, CDR1 is SNHLY and CDR2 is FYNNEI. The CDR3 has 13 amino acids. For the CDR3, the DNA is TGTGCCAGCAAAGGGGATTGGAACACTGAAGCTTTCTTT. Translated, it gives CASKGDWNTEAFF.

The chain has TRBV29-1 and TRBJ1-1, with a weak D call TRBD1 (5 bases). The germline V and J ends were trimmed by 5 bases and 4 bases, with 14 bases remaining between them. CDR1 is SQVTM and CDR2 is ANQGSEA in the germline V gene. This CDR3 contains 13 residues. The DNA of the CDR3 is TGCAGCGTTAGCGTTCAGGGAGGCACTGAAGCTTTCTTT. Its protein product is CSVSVQGGTEAFF.

The chain couples TRBV28 to TRBJ2-5; D unclear. Germline CDR1 and CDR2: MDHEN and SYDVKM. V gave up 5 bases and J gave up 4 bases, with 14 bases separating them. The length of the CDR3 is 14 residues. CDR3 residues: CASSLPDLTETQYF. The CDR3 DNA reads TGTGCCAGCAGTCTCCCTGATTTAACAGAGACCCAGTACTTC.

With respect to this clone: Other nucleotide sequences in the sample specify the same CDR3. The chain joins TRBV19 to TRBJ1-1; a possible D gene is TRBD1 (6 bases). The germline V and J ends were trimmed by 6 bases and 1 base, with 9 bases remaining between them. This CDR3 comprises 13 residues. Per germline, CDR1 LNHDA and CDR2 SQIVND (reference sequence). The CDR3 region is CASRTTGNTEAFF. The CDR3 bases are TGTGCCAGTAGGACGACAGGGAACACTGAAGCTTTCTTT.

This clone was observed a few times. This rearrangement joins TRBV7-3 to TRBJ2-7, with D possibly TRBD2 on 6 matching bases. The CDR3 loop spans 14 amino acids. Germline V gene sequence: CDR1 SGHTA, CDR2 FQGTGA. V lost 6 bases and J lost 5, with 17 bases in between. CDR3 residues: CASSLGAGSHEQYF. In nucleotides, the CDR3 is TGTGCCAGCAGTTTAGGGGCGGGGAGCCACGAGCAGTACTTC.

This clone was counted a few times. The chain joins TRBV29-1 to TRBJ1-2, with D hard to call. CDR1 SQVTM and CDR2 ANQGSEA come from the germline V gene. V was pared by 6 bases and J by 5 bases, with 16 bases between. The CDR3 runs to 13 residues. CDR3 sequence (DNA): TGCAGCGTGCATCTTGAAGCTTCTTATGGCTACACCTTC. This gives the protein CSVHLEASYGYTF.

This clone occurred a few times. J is TRBJ2-2 and V is TRBV11-1; the D gene is possibly TRBD1 (5 bases). Germline assignment: CDR1 SGHAT and CDR2 FQDESV (reference sequence). Trimming removed 3 bases from V and 0 bases from J, with 8 bases in between. This CDR3 has 15 amino acids. The CDR3 DNA reads as TGTGCCAGCAGCTTTAGGGGATCGAACACCGGGGAGCTGTTTTTT. It is translated as CASSFRGSNTGELFF.

In this sample, this clone turned up a few times. The V call is TRBV4-1, the J call TRBJ2-7, with D uncertain. The CDR3 sequence is 11 residues long. Trimming cost V 0 bases and J 4 bases, with 1 base left between them. CDR1 MGHRA and CDR2 YSYEKL come from the germline V gene. CDR3 sequence reads: CASSQEYEQYF. CDR3 in DNA: TGCGCCAGCAGCCAAGAATACGAGCAGTACTTC.

This chain links TRBV9 with TRBJ2-3; 9 nucleotides agree with TRBD2. The V gene's germline CDR1 is SGDLS and CDR2 YYNGEE. The length of the CDR3 is 14 residues. After removal of 8 bases from V and 6 bases from J, the junction contained 10 bases not matched to a gene. CDR3: CASSLAGVADTQYF. The CDR3 coding sequence is TGTGCCAGTTCGTTAGCGGGAGTAGCGGATACGCAGTATTTT.

This chain links TRBV28 with TRBJ1-1, with no clear D. There are 12 residues in the CDR3. Between the trimmed V and J ends, which lost 3 bases and 9 bases, there was a span of 11 bases. Germline loops: CDR1 MDHEN, CDR2 SYDVKM. In nucleotides, the CDR3 is TGTGCCAGCAGTTTGGACCGACCCCAAGCTTTCTTT. Translation: CASSLDRPQAFF.

To note about this clone: Since no conserved phenylalanine or tryptophan closes the CDR3, a read error is the likely cause. The DNA is omitted, as the CDR3 cannot be located on it reliably, and the CDR3 follows TCRdb's listing. The chain carries TRBV23-1 and TRBJ1-2. TRBV23-1 is classed as an ORF, of uncertain function. The CDR3 has 13 amino acids, counting both end residues. The CDR3 reads CASSWHKLRRKTY.

The V gene is TRBV4-1, the J gene TRBJ2-2; 8 bases match TRBD1. The CDR3 contains 15 residues. CDR1 MGHRA and CDR2 YSYEKL come from the germline V gene. The V gene end was trimmed by 2 bases and the J gene end by 3 bases; junction bases not matched to a gene: 2. CDR3 region: CASSQKDRDTGELFF. CDR3 in DNA: TGCGCCAGCAGCCAAAAGGACAGGGACACCGGGGAGCTGTTTTTT.

The rearrangement uses TRBV7-6 and TRBJ1-4; the D is unclear. The CDR3 loop spans 14 amino acids. The ends were cut back, 2 bases at V and 5 bases at J, with 9 bases in the middle. Germline V gene sequence: CDR1 SGHVS, CDR2 FNYEAQ. CDR3 nucleotide sequence: TGTGCCAGCAGCTTATATCTTGGGAATGAAAAACTGTTTTTT. It is translated as CASSLYLGNEKLFF.

This clone was recorded only once. The genes are TRBV6-5 and TRBJ2-7; D is possibly TRBD1 (7 bases). This CDR3 is 14 amino acids long. Germline assignment: CDR1 MNHEY and CDR2 SVGAGI. Trimming removed 4 bases at V and 7 bases at J, with 17 bases between. The CDR3 bases are TGTGCCAGCAGTTCCGGGTCCAGGGGGAGGGAGCAGTACTTC. It yields the protein CASSSGSRGREQYF.

CDR3 nucleotides: TGTGCCAGCAAGGGAGTAGAGACCCAGTACTTC. Its translation is CASKGVETQYF. The gene calls are TRBV2 and TRBJ2-5, with D maybe TRBD2 (5 bases). Germline values: CDR1 SNHLY, CDR2 FYNNEI. The V end lost 7 bases, the J end lost 4 bases, and 7 bases lay between the germline ends. The CDR3 spans 11 residues.

The chain couples TRBV19 to TRBJ2-3; D is unresolved. Trimming removed 5 bases at V and 6 bases at J, with 12 bases between. The germline V gene has CDR1 LNHDA and CDR2 SQIVND (reference sequence). This CDR3 has 13 amino acids. DNA of the CDR3: TGTGCCAGTAGTCCCCCTGGGGTGGATACGCAGTATTTT. It encodes CASSPPGVDTQYF.

The rearrangement joins TRBV20-1 to TRBJ2-1; TRBD2 aligns across 7 bases. CDR1 is DFQATT and CDR2 is SNEGSKA in the germline V gene (reference sequence). V trimming: 6 bases; J trimming: 8 bases; junction bases outside the gene matches: 4. This CDR3 has 11 residues. DNA for the CDR3: TGCAGTGCACAACGGGGGGATGAGCAGTTCTTC. Its translation is CSAQRGDEQFF.

The genes are TRBV18 and TRBJ1-3; D remains ambiguous. Trimming left V 2 bases short and J 8 bases short, with 13 bases between. Germline values: CDR1 KGHSH, CDR2 LQKENI. The CDR3 is 14 amino acids. Here the CDR3 reads CASSPSGRGDTIYF. CDR3 bases: TGTGCCAGCTCACCAAGTGGACGTGGTGACACCATATATTTT.

The chain carries TRBV14 and TRBJ2-3, with D hard to call. The CDR3 sequence is 12 residues long. Trimming took 1 base from V and 9 from J, leaving 8 bases between them. The V gene's germline CDR1 is SGHDN and CDR2 FVKESK. The CDR3 is CASSQVGDTQYF. The CDR3 DNA is TGTGCCAGCAGCCAAGTAGGTGACACGCAGTATTTT.

This clone appeared a few times. The chain carries TRBV6-5 and TRBJ2-2; D not resolved. V lost 6 bases, J lost 2 bases, and 13 bases lay in between. Germline values: CDR1 MNHEY, CDR2 SVGAGI. The CDR3 extends over 15 amino acids. The CDR3 sequence is CASSPGSINTGELFF. CDR3 nucleotides: TGTGCCAGCAGCCCCGGGTCCATTAACACCGGGGAGCTGTTTTTT.

The gene calls are TRBV6-1 and TRBJ2-7; TRBD2 agrees at 13 bases. CDR1 MNHNS and CDR2 SASEGT come from the germline V gene. CDR3 length: 15 amino acids. The ends lost 4 bases at V and 7 bases at J; junction bases unmatched: 7. The CDR3: CASSVRTSGSGEQYF. DNA of the CDR3: TGTGCCAGCAGTGTAAGGACTAGCGGGAGTGGAGAGCAGTACTTC.